This T cell receptor (beta chain) was identified in a study of OX40 agonist ivuxolimab in advanced cancers. Trimming at V came to 2 bases and at J to 3 bases, leaving 4 bases not matched to a gene. There are 16 residues in the CDR3. Germline loops: CDR1 LNHNV, CDR2 YYDKDF (reference sequence). This clone was detected only a few times. The table came from immunoSEQ multiplex PCR; TCRdb's copy has only in-frame clones and leaves some out. This sample has around 94,000 clones, with more than 75% found just once. The material sequenced was CD4+ or CD8+ T cells sorted from blood, taken in a trial of the OX40 agonist ivuxolimab. This rearrangement joins TRBV15 to TRBJ2-5, with 12 bases fitting TRBD2. The sequence came from an adult with an advanced solid tumor such as melanoma, head and neck, liver or kidney cancer. The CDR3 protein is CATSRTRLAGEETQYF. CDR3 DNA sequence: TGTGCCACCAGCAGAACAAGACTAGCGGGGGAAGAGACCCAGTACTTC.